One sample yielded the 17 T cell receptor beta chains listed below, sequenced in a study of cytomegalovirus exposure and HLA in healthy donors. The PCR contained 60 Vbeta and 13 Jbeta primers. Only in-frame clones appear in the TCRdb table, and some are missing; sequencing was by immunoSEQ multiplex PCR. The data hold approximately 150,000 clones, with roughly 80% observed a single time. Sequences were obtained from PBMCs. Receptors were obtained from a human donor in good health.

This clone was observed a handful of times. The chain links TRBV4-1 to TRBJ2-1; TRBD2 aligns across 11 bases. Germline V CDR1 and CDR2: MGHRA, YSYEKL. With V trimmed by 3 bases and J by 3 bases, 4 bases remained unmatched. The CDR3 sequence is 16 residues long. CDR3 bases: TGCGCCAGCAGCCACGCACTAGCGGGAGTCTACAATGAGCAGTTCTTC. Amino acid sequence: CASSHALAGVYNEQFF.

The chain recombines TRBV27 with TRBJ1-5, with 8 bases fitting TRBD1. Germline V gene lookup returns CDR1 MNHEY and CDR2 SMNVEV (reference sequence). The V and J ends lost 8 bases and 4 bases, in that order; junction bases with no gene match: 16. The CDR3 is 17 residues long. This chain's CDR3 is CASSLGQGRGINQPQHF. The CDR3 DNA reads TGTGCCAGCTCCTTAGGACAGGGAAGGGGGATTAATCAGCCCCAGCATTTT.

The chain couples TRBV11-2 to TRBJ2-2; tentative D call: TRBD2 (7 bases). V was cut by 1 base and J by 2 bases, with 17 bases left in between. Germline-derived CDR1 and CDR2 are SGHAT and FQNNGV. CDR3 size: 18 residues. The CDR3 coding sequence is TGTGCCAGCAGCTTAGTATCCGGGGGGCTTTCTAACACCGGGGAGCTGTTTTTT. Translation: CASSLVSGGLSNTGELFF. Using reference TRBV11-2 and TRBJ2-2 for the parts outside the CDR3, the full variable domain is EAGVAQSPRYKIIEKRQSVAFWCNPISGHATLYWYQQILGQGPKLLIQFQNNGVVDDSQLPKDRFSAERLKGVDSTLKIQPAKLEDSAVYLCASSLVSGGLSNTGELFFGEGSRLTVL.

The V gene is TRBV18, the J gene TRBJ2-2; a possible D gene is TRBD1 (5 bases). This CDR3 region has 15 residues. Germline V gene lookup returns CDR1 KGHSH and CDR2 LQKENI. V was clipped by 3 bases and J by 0 bases, with 8 bases between them. As DNA, the CDR3 is TGTGCCAGCTCACCGACAGTAACGAACACCGGGGAGCTGTTTTTT. Translated: CASSPTVTNTGELFF.

CDR3 nucleotide sequence: TGTGCCAGCAGGCGCGGGTCTAATGAAAAACTGTTTTTT. Translated, it gives CASRRGSNEKLFF. The rearrangement joins TRBV7-9 to TRBJ1-4; no firm D call. The V gene's germline CDR1 is SEHNR and CDR2 FQNEAQ (reference sequence). The CDR3 loop spans 13 amino acids. Trimming removed 6 bases at V and 3 bases at J, with 8 bases between.

This clone came up a few times. The chain couples TRBV6-5 to TRBJ2-1; TRBD2 matches 9 bases. The CDR3 spans 13 residues. Germline values: CDR1 MNHEY, CDR2 SVGAGI. J lost 7 bases, V lost 10 bases, and 8 bases had no gene match. The CDR3 loop reads CAIQGLALNEQFF. CDR3 nucleotide sequence: TGTGCCATACAGGGACTAGCTTTGAATGAGCAGTTCTTC.

J is TRBJ2-3 and V is TRBV4-2, with 8 nucleotides matching TRBD2. CDR1 is LGHNA and CDR2 is YNFKEQ in the germline V gene. The junction had 12 bases not matched to a gene; V was cut back by 4 bases and J by 3 bases. CDR3 size: 17 residues. This CDR3 is CASSPSRAGEATDTQYF. The CDR3 coding sequence is TGTGCCAGCAGCCCTAGTCGAGCGGGGGAGGCAACAGATACGCAGTATTTT.

This chain uses TRBV28 with TRBJ1-1; D is undetermined. Germline CDR1 MDHEN, CDR2 SYDVKM. The CDR3 length is 12 residues. Trimming stripped 3 bases from V and 0 bases from J, with 2 bases between. CDR3 sequence (DNA): TGTGCCAGCAGTTTCTTGAACACTGAAGCTTTCTTT. As protein: CASSFLNTEAFF.

This clone was seen only once. The V gene is TRBV4-1, the J gene TRBJ1-2; no clear D. Trimming cost V 0 bases and J 5 bases, with 13 bases left between them. The CDR3 is 15 residues long. CDR1 and CDR2 (germline): MGHRA, YSYEKL. DNA of the CDR3: TGCGCCAGCAGCCAAGATTCTACGGGTCCTTATGGCTACACCTTC. It is translated as CASSQDSTGPYGYTF.

This clone was found a few times. This chain connects TRBV5-4 to TRBJ2-2; TRBD1 matches 12 bases. In germline, CDR1 is SGHNT, CDR2 YYREEE (reference sequence). V shed 4 bases, J shed 5 bases, and the junction held 3 bases outside the gene matches. The CDR3 extends over 15 amino acids. For the CDR3, the DNA is TGTGCCAGCAGCCCGGGACAGGGGGCTACCGGGGAGCTGTTTTTT. Amino acid sequence: CASSPGQGATGELFF.

V gene TRBV10-3 combines with J gene TRBJ2-1; 12 bases fit TRBD2. The CDR3 length is 19 residues. Trimming at V came to 3 bases and at J to 1 base, leaving 10 bases not matched to a gene. CDR1 ENHRY and CDR2 SYGVKD come from the germline V gene. CDR3 nucleotide sequence: TGTGCCATCAGTGAAAGGCTAGCGGGGGGGCAGATATCCTACAATGAGCAGTTCTTC. Residues: CAISERLAGGQISYNEQFF.

The rearrangement joins TRBV11-2 to TRBJ1-5; TRBD1 might be the D (6 bases). The V and J ends lost 5 bases and 2 bases respectively, with 13 bases between them. The length of the CDR3 is 15 residues. Germline loops: CDR1 SGHAT, CDR2 FQNNGV. The CDR3 is CASSPLTGGNQPQHF. CDR3 nucleotides: TGTGCCAGCAGCCCGCTGACAGGAGGCAATCAGCCCCAGCATTTT. Full variable domain (outside the CDR3, taken from reference TRBV11-2 and TRBJ1-5): EAGVAQSPRYKIIEKRQSVAFWCNPISGHATLYWYQQILGQGPKLLIQFQNNGVVDDSQLPKDRFSAERLKGVDSTLKIQPAKLEDSAVYLCASSPLTGGNQPQHFGDGTRLSIL.

This rearrangement joins TRBV30 to TRBJ2-1; 8 nucleotides align to TRBD1. Germline CDR1 and CDR2: GTSNPN and SVGIG (reference sequence). Trimming took 4 bases from V and 4 from J; bases not matched to a gene: 3. The CDR3 is 13 amino acids. CDR3 sequence (DNA): TGTGCCTGGACGGGACAGGATTACAATGAGCAGTTCTTC. This sequence encodes CAWTGQDYNEQFF.

In this sample, this clone turned up a few times. The J gene is TRBJ2-7, the V gene TRBV5-6; 7 bases fit TRBD1. The trim removed 4 bases at V and 3 bases at J, leaving 7 bases unmatched. In germline, CDR1 is SGHDT, CDR2 YYEEEE. There are 14 residues in the CDR3. This CDR3 is CASSAGRDSYEQYF. The CDR3 bases are TGTGCCAGCAGCGCGGGCCGGGACAGCTACGAGCAGTACTTC.

This chain joins TRBV5-4 and TRBJ2-2, with D possibly being TRBD2 (6 bases). Trimming took 5 bases from V and 4 from J, leaving 21 bases between them. This CDR3 has 17 amino acids. CDR1 and CDR2 (germline): SGHNT, YYREEE (reference sequence). CDR3 sequence (DNA): TGTGCCAGCAGTCGGAGGGGAACGGGAGCGGTCACCGGGGAGCTGTTTTTT. This encodes CASSRRGTGAVTGELFF.

The chain carries TRBV6-5 and TRBJ1-2, with 10 bases fitting TRBD1. This CDR3 comprises 15 residues. Per germline, CDR1 MNHEY and CDR2 SVGAGI. Trimming took 6 bases from V and 12 from J; bases not matched to a gene: 16. The CDR3 sequence is CASRLGQGDLNDDTF. The CDR3 coding sequence is TGTGCCAGCAGACTCGGACAGGGGGACTTAAATGATGACACCTTC.

The chain employs TRBV6-5 and TRBJ2-5, with D hard to call. The CDR3 covers 14 residues. Germline CDR1 is MNHEY and CDR2 is SVGAGI. V lost 5 bases to trimming and J lost 5 bases, with 15 bases between them. The chain's CDR3 is CASSQVVALETQYF. The CDR3 nucleotides read TGTGCCAGCAGTCAGGTGGTGGCTTTGGAGACCCAGTACTTC.